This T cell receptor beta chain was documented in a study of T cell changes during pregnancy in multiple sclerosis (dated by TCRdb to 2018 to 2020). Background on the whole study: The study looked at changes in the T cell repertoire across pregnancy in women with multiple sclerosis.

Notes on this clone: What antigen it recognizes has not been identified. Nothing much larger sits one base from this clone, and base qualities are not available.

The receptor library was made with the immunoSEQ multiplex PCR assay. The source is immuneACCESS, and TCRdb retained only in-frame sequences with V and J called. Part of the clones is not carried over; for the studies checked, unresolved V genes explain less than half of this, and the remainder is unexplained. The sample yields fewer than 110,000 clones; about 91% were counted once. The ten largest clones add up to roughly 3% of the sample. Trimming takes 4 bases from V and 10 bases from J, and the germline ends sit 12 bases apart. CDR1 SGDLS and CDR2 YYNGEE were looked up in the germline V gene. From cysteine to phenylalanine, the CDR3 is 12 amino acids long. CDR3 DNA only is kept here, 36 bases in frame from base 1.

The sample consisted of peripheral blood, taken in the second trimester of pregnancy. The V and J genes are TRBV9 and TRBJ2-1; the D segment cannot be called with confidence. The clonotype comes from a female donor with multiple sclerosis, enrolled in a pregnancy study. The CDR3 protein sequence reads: CASSPDRSEQFF. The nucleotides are TGTGCCAGCAGCCCTGACCGTAGCGAGCAGTTCTTC.